What follows describes a single TCR beta chain. These data are taken from a study of cytomegalovirus exposure and HLA in healthy donors. CDR1 is KGHSH and CDR2 is LQKENI in the germline V gene. The CDR3 totals 13 residues. Trimming pared 2 bases from V and 5 bases from J, leaving 9 bases between. In the PCR, 60 Vbeta and 13 Jbeta primers were used. The table came from immunoSEQ multiplex PCR; TCRdb's copy has only in-frame clones and leaves some out. The sample includes about 150,000 clones, around four fifths seen only once; the top ten take approximately 1.4%. The clonotype comes from a woman in her twenties or thirties in good health and CMV-seronegative. The sequenced sample was PBMCs. This sequence joins TRBV18 and TRBJ1-1, with D possibly TRBD1 on 5 matching bases. This CDR3 reads CASSPIRGTEAFF. As DNA, the CDR3 is TGTGCCAGCTCACCAATTCGGGGGACTGAAGCTTTCTTT.